This T cell receptor beta chain was sequenced for a study of CD8+CD57+ T cells in acquired aplastic anemia. On the study more broadly: Sorted CD4+ plus CD8+ cells gave DNA averaging around 3 ug.

Only patients with CD8+CD57+ cell expansion on flow cytometry were chosen for sequencing. Each of the patients presented with severe acquired aplastic anemia. Patients had undergone no therapy by the time their blood was sampled. About this clonotype: At one end, the junction sequence differs from germline, possibly due to a read error.

Per germline, CDR1 SGHTA and CDR2 FQGTGA. The CDR3 runs 15 residues. The template for TCR beta VDJ and CDR3 sequence profiling was genomic DNA. MiXCR, run by TCRdb on the reads, gives a single entry per CDR3 protein. Among 200,000 to 300,000 distinct CDR3 sequences listed, 82% were seen once. V gene TRBV7-3 combines with J gene TRBJ2-5; 9 nucleotides align to TRBD2. The TCR sequence derives from a human donor with aplastic anemia. Specimen: sorted CD4+, CD8+, or CD8+CD57+ T cells (not recorded which) from PBMCs. The CDR3 is CASSSSGTSDENQYF. Written as DNA, the CDR3 is TGTGCCAGCAGTTCTAGCGGGACTTCGGACGAGAACCAGTACTTC.